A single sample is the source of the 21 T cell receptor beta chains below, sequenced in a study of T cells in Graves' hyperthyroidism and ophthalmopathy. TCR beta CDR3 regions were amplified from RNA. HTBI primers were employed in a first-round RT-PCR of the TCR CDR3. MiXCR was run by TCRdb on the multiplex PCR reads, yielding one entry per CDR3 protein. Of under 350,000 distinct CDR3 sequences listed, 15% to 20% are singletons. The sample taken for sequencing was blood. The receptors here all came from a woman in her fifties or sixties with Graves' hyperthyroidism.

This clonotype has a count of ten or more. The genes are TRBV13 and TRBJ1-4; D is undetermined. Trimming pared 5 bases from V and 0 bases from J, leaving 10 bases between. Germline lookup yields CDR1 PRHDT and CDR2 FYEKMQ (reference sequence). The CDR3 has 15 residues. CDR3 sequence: CASSGPRSTNEKLFF. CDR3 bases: TGTGCCAGCAGCGGGCCACGCTCAACTAATGAAAAACTGTTTTTT.

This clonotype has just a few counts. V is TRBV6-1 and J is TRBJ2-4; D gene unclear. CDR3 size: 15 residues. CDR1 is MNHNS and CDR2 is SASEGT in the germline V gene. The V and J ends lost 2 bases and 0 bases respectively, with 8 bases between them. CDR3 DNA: TGTGCCAGCAGTGAACTGCAGGTAGCCAAAAACATTCAGTACTTC. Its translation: CASSELQVAKNIQYF.

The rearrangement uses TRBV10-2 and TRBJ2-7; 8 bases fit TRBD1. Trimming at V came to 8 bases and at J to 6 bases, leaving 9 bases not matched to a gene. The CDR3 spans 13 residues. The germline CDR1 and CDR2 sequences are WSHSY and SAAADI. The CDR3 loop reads CASLGQGRGEQYV. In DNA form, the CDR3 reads TGCGCCAGCCTTGGACAGGGACGGGGCGAGCAGTACGTC.

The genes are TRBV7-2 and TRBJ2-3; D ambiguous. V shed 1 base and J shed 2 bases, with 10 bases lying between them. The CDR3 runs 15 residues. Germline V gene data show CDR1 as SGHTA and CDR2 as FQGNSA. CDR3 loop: CASSLDSTYTDTQYF. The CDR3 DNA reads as TGTGCCAGCAGCTTAGACTCGACTTACACAGATACGCAGTATTTT.

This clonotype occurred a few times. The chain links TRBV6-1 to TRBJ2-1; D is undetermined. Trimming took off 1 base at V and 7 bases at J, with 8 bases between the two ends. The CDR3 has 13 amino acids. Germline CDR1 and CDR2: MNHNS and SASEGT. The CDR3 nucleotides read TGTGCCAGCAGTGAAGGGCGGAGAAATGAGCAGTTCTTC. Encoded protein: CASSEGRRNEQFF.

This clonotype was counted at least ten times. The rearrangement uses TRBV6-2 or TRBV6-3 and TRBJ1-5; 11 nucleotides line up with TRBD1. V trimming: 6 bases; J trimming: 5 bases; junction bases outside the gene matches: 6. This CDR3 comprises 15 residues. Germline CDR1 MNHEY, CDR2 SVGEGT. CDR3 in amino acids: CASSKDRGRDQPQHF. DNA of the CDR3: TGTGCCAGCAGCAAGGACAGGGGGCGCGATCAGCCCCAGCATTTT.

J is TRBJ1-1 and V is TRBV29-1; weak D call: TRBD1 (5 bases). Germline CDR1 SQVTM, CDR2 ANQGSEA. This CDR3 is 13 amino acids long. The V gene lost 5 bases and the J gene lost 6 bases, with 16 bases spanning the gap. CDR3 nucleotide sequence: TGCAGCGTTCTGACCGGAGGGGAGGCTGAAGCTTTCTTT. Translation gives CSVLTGGEAEAFF. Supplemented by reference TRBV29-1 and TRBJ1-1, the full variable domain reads SAVISQKPSRDICQRGTSLTIQCQVDSQVTMMFWYRQQPGQSLTLIATANQGSEATYESGFVIDKFPISRPNLTFSTLTVSNMSPEDSSIYLCSVLTGGEAEAFFGQGTRLTVV.

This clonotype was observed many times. In DNA form, the CDR3 reads TGTGCCAGCAGTTGGAGGGACAATGAGCAGTTCTTC. This encodes CASSWRDNEQFF. The rearrangement uses TRBV12-3 or TRBV12-4 and TRBJ2-1; D is perhaps TRBD2 (6 bases). Between the trimmed V and J ends, which lost 4 bases and 5 bases, there was a span of 6 bases. This CDR3 contains 12 residues.

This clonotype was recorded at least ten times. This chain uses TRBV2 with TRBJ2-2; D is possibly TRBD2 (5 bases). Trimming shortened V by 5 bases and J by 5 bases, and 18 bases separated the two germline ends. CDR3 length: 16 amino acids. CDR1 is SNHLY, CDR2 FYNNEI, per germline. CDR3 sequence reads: CASSPRSGMGTGELFF. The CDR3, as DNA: TGTGCCAGCAGTCCCCGGTCGGGGATGGGGACCGGGGAGCTGTTTTTT.

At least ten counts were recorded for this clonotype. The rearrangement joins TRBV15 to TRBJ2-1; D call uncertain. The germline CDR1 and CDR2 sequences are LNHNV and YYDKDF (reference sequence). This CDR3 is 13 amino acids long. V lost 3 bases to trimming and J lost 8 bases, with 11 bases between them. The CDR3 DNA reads TGTGCCACCAGCAGGTCTAGGTTGGATGAGCAGTTCTTC. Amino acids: CATSRSRLDEQFF. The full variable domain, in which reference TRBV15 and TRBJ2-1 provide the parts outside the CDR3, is DAMVIQNPRYQVTQFGKPVTLSCSQTLNHNVMYWYQQKSSQAPKLLFHYYDKDFNNEADTPDNFQSRRPNTSFCFLDIRSPGLGDTAMYLCATSRSRLDEQFFGPGTRLTVL.

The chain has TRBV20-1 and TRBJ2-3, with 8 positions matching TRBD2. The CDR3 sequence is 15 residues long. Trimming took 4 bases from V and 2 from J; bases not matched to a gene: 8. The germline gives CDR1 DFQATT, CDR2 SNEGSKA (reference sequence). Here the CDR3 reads CSAIPGGAPTDTQYF. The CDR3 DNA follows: TGCAGTGCTATCCCCGGGGGGGCTCCCACAGATACGCAGTATTTT.

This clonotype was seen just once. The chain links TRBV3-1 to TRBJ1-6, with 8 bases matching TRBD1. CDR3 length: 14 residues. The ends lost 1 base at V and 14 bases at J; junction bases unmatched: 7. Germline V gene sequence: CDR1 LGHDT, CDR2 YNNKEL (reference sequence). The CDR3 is CASSQVDRVETLHF. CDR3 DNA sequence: TGTGCCAGCAGCCAAGTGGACAGGGTCGAAACCCTCCACTTT.

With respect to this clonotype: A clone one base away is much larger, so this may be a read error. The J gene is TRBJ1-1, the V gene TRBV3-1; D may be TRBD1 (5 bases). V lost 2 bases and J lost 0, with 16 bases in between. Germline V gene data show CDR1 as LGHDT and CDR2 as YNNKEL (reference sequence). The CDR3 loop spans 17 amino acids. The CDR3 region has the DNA TGTGCCAGCAGCCAATTGCAGAGGGGTCTCATGAACACTGAAGCTTTCTTT. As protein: CASSQLQRGLMNTEAFF.

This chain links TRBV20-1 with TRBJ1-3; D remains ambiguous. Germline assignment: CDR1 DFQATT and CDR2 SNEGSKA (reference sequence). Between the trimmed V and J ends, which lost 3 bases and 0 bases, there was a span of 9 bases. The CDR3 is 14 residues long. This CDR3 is CSASDPDSGNTIYF. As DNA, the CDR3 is TGCAGTGCTAGCGACCCGGACTCTGGAAACACCATATATTTT.

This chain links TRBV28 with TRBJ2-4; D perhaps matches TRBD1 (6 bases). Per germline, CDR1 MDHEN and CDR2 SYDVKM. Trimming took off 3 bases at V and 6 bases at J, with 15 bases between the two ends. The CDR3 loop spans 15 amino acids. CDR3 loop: CASSFGQGQGNIQYF. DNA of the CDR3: TGTGCCAGCAGTTTTGGGCAGGGGCAGGGAAACATTCAGTACTTC.

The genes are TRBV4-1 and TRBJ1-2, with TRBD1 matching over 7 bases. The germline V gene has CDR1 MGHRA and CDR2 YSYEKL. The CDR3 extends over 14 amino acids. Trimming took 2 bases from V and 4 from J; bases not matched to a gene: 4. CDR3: CASSQTGEGYGYTF. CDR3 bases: TGCGCCAGCAGCCAAACAGGGGAAGGCTATGGCTACACCTTC.

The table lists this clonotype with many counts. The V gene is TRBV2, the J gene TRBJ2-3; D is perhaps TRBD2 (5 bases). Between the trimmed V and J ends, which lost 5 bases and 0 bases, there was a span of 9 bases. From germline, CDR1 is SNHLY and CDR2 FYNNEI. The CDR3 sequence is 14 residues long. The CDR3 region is CASSRPGSTDTQYF. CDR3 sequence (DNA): TGTGCCAGCAGTCGGCCGGGAAGCACAGATACGCAGTATTTT.

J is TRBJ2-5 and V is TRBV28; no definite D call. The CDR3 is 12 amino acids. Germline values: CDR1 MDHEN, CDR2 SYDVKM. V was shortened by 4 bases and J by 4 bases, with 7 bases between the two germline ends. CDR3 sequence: CASSSQLETQYF. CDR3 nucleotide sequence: TGTGCCAGCAGTTCCCAGTTAGAGACCCAGTACTTC.

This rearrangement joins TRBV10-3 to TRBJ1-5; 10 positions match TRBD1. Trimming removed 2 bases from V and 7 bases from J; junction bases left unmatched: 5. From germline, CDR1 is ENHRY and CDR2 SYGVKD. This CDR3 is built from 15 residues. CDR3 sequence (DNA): TGTGCCATCAGTGAGACCGGGACAGGGGAACAGCCCCAGCATTTT. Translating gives CAISETGTGEQPQHF.

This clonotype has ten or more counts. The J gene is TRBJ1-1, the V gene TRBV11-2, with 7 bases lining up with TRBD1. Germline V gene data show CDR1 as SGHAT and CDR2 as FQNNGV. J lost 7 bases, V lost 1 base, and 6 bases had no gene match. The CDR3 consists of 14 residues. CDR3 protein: CASSLGQGGGEAFF. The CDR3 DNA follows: TGTGCCAGCAGCTTAGGACAGGGAGGGGGTGAAGCTTTCTTT.

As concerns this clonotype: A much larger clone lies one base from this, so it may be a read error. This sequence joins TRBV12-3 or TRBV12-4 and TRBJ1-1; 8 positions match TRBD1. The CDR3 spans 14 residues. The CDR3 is CASSDRGLGTEASF. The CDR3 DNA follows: TGTGCCAGCAGCGACAGGGGACTGGGCACTGAAGCTTCCTTT.